This T cell receptor (beta chain) was identified in a study of T-cell memory formation after mild COVID-19. Study in general: Among the donors, TCR clusters were largely specific to each donor.

There are 16 residues in the CDR3. V shed 1 base and J 3 bases; nucleotides not matched to a gene: 2. Germline values: CDR1 LGHNA, CDR2 YSLEER. TCRdb fed the 5' RACE reads into MiXCR, producing one record per CDR3 protein. The table shows 450,000 to 650,000 distinct CDR3 sequences, with over 15% occurring only once. The source is an adult woman who had mild COVID-19 (a few samples of this study predate the infection). Cell type and time point are not known. Sample: PBMCs or a T cell subset sorted from them (not recorded which). The chain couples TRBV4-3 to TRBJ2-1; TRBD2 matches at 11 bases. The CDR3 DNA is TGCGCCAGCAGCCAAGCGACTAGCGGGGACTACAATGAGCAGTTCTTC. Its translation is CASSQATSGDYNEQFF.